These 24 T cell receptor beta chains came from one sample sequenced in a study of cytomegalovirus exposure and HLA in healthy donors. The PCR ran on 60 Vbeta and 13 Jbeta primers. Assay used: immunoSEQ multiplex PCR; TCRdb lists only in-frame clones, some missing. This sample has 150,000 to 200,000 clones, with about 70% found just once. The sequencing input was PBMCs. Receptors originate from a woman aged 18 to 35 in good health and CMV-seropositive.

This clone was seen only once. The gene calls are TRBV11-2 and TRBJ2-2; a weak D match, TRBD2 (6 bases). The CDR3 is made up of 14 amino acids. The germline V gene has CDR1 SGHAT and CDR2 FQNNGV. V lost 5 bases to trimming and J lost 0 bases, with 7 bases between them. CDR3 in DNA: TGTGCCAGCAGCCCGGGGGCGAACACCGGGGAGCTGTTTTTT. Encoded protein: CASSPGANTGELFF.

The rearrangement links TRBV19 to TRBJ2-2; no firm D call. The V end lost 6 bases, the J end lost 5 bases, and 7 bases lay between the germline ends. The CDR3 contains 12 residues. Germline CDR1 LNHDA, CDR2 SQIVND (reference sequence). The CDR3 protein is CASRRSTGELFF. CDR3 nucleotide sequence: TGTGCCAGTAGACGGAGTACCGGGGAGCTGTTTTTT.

This clone was found once. The chain couples TRBV30 to TRBJ1-2, with a weak D call TRBD1 (5 bases). This CDR3 is built from 12 residues. The V end was cut by 1 base, the J end by 5 bases, with 8 bases between. Germline V gene data show CDR1 as GTSNPN and CDR2 as SVGIG (reference sequence). This chain's CDR3 is CAWSAGDYGYTF. The DNA for the CDR3 is TGTGCCTGGAGTGCGGGGGATTATGGCTACACCTTC.

This clone was counted once. J is TRBJ1-5 and V is TRBV4-3; D perhaps matches TRBD1 (6 bases). V shed 3 bases and J shed 3 bases, with 15 bases lying between them. Germline lookup yields CDR1 LGHNA and CDR2 YSLEER. The CDR3 totals 16 residues. CDR3 residues: CASSHPKDRNNQPQHF. The DNA of the CDR3 is TGCGCCAGCAGCCATCCCAAGGACAGAAACAATCAGCCCCAGCATTTT.

Comments on this clone: The same CDR3 also results from other DNA sequences found in this sample. The rearrangement joins TRBV19 to TRBJ1-1, with D possibly matching TRBD1 (5 bases). Trimming took 6 bases from V and 1 from J, leaving 12 bases between them. In germline, CDR1 is LNHDA, CDR2 SQIVND (reference sequence). The CDR3 sequence is 14 residues long. In DNA form, the CDR3 reads TGTGCCAGTAGCCGAACGACAGCGAACACTGAAGCTTTCTTT. Its protein product is CASSRTTANTEAFF. Together with reference TRBV19 and TRBJ1-1, the CDR3 gives the full variable domain: DGGITQSPKYLFRKEGQNVTLSCEQNLNHDAMYWYRQDPGQGLRLIYYSQIVNDFQKGDIAEGYSVSREKKESFPLTVTSAQKNPTAFYLCASSRTTANTEAFFGQGTRLTVV.

This clone has a handful of counts. V gene TRBV4-1 combines with J gene TRBJ1-2; no clear D. The CDR3 is 16 residues long. The V end was cut by 2 bases, the J end by 2 bases, with 15 bases between. Germline CDR1 and CDR2: MGHRA and YSYEKL. As DNA, the CDR3 is TGCGCCAGCAGCCAAAGGGAGGGCAGAGCGAACTATGGCTACACCTTC. Translated, it gives CASSQREGRANYGYTF.

J is TRBJ1-6 and V is TRBV6-4; 9 bases agree with TRBD1. This CDR3 has 15 amino acids. Per the germline V gene, CDR1 is MRHNA and CDR2 is SNTAGT. V dropped 3 bases and J dropped 10; count of bases not matched to a gene: 7. This CDR3 reads CASSESGTGRSPLHF. The CDR3 coding sequence is TGTGCCAGCAGTGAGTCCGGGACAGGGAGGTCACCCCTCCACTTT.

This clone turned up a few times. The chain uses TRBV7-6 and TRBJ2-2, with 9 nucleotides matching TRBD1. CDR3 length equals 15 residues. V lost 4 bases and J lost 4; bases outside the gene matches: 4. Germline V lookup: CDR1 SGHVS, CDR2 FNYEAQ. CDR3 sequence reads: CASSSRQGGTGELFF. DNA for the CDR3: TGTGCCAGCAGCTCCCGACAGGGGGGCACCGGGGAGCTGTTTTTT.

This chain uses TRBV2 with TRBJ2-2; 9 nucleotides match TRBD2. CDR1 is SNHLY and CDR2 is FYNNEI in the germline V gene. This CDR3 has 14 amino acids. J lost 4 bases, V lost 9 bases, and 6 bases had no gene match. The CDR3 sequence is CASLAGAGTGELFF. CDR3 bases: TGTGCCAGTTTAGCGGGAGCGGGCACCGGGGAGCTGTTTTTT.

V usage is TRBV29-1 and J usage is TRBJ2-1; tentative D call: TRBD2 (6 bases). Germline CDR1 and CDR2: SQVTM and ANQGSEA. The ends were cut back, 4 bases at V and 0 bases at J, with 10 bases in the middle. This CDR3 is built from 14 residues. The CDR3 nucleotides are TGCAGCGTTGTTGACGGGAGCTCCTACAATGAGCAGTTCTTC. Its protein product is CSVVDGSSYNEQFF.

The chain has TRBV6-5 and TRBJ1-5; TRBD1 might be the D (6 bases). The CDR3 consists of 15 residues. V was trimmed by 5 bases and J by 2 bases, leaving 13 bases between them. Germline assignment: CDR1 MNHEY and CDR2 SVGAGI. The CDR3 is CASSASQGGNQPQHF. DNA for the CDR3: TGTGCCAGCAGTGCCTCACAGGGTGGCAATCAGCCCCAGCATTTT.

CDR3 in DNA: TGTGCCATCAGTGATGGGACAGGGGATTACCAAGAGACCCAGTACTTC. It translates to CAISDGTGDYQETQYF. V and J are TRBV10-3 and TRBJ2-5, with TRBD1 matching over 10 bases. The germline V gene encodes CDR1 ENHRY and CDR2 SYGVKD. This CDR3 is built from 16 residues. Trimming removed 3 bases from V and 0 bases from J; junction bases left unmatched: 4.

The J gene is TRBJ2-2, the V gene TRBV18; TRBD1 matches at 10 bases. The CDR3 is 15 amino acids. The V segment lost 3 bases and the J segment 4 bases; nucleotides outside the gene matches: 2. Germline V lookup: CDR1 KGHSH, CDR2 LQKENI. As DNA, the CDR3 is TGTGCCAGCTCACCTGGGACAGGGGTCACCGGGGAGCTGTTTTTT. It encodes CASSPGTGVTGELFF. The full variable domain, completed using reference TRBV18 and TRBJ2-2, is NAGVMQNPRHLVRRRGQEARLRCSPMKGHSHVYWYRQLPEEGLKFMVYLQKENIIDESGMPKERFSAEFPKEGPSILRIQQVVRGDSAAYFCASSPGTGVTGELFFGEGSRLTVL.

The CDR3: CASSLAYRGPYNSPLHF. The DNA of the CDR3 is TGTGCCAGCAGCTTAGCATACCGCGGGCCCTATAATTCACCCCTCCACTTT. The rearrangement links TRBV7-8 to TRBJ1-6; D not certain. The germline CDR1 and CDR2 sequences are SGHVS and FQNEAQ. V was pared by 0 bases and J by 2 bases, with 11 bases between. CDR3 length equals 17 residues.

The chain is built from TRBV13 and TRBJ1-1; TRBD1 is a possible D gene (5 bases). CDR3 length equals 11 residues. Germline V gene data show CDR1 as PRHDT and CDR2 as FYEKMQ (reference sequence). Trimming took 3 bases from V and 8 from J, leaving 7 bases between them. The CDR3 is CASSLRQEAFF. The CDR3 DNA is TGTGCCAGCAGCTTGCGACAGGAAGCTTTCTTT.

This chain connects TRBV7-2 to TRBJ1-4, with D unclear. From germline, CDR1 is SGHTA and CDR2 FQGNSA. The CDR3 covers 13 residues. V was trimmed by 1 base and J by 8 bases, leaving 8 bases between them. The CDR3 loop is CASSLDYTEKLFF. CDR3 in DNA: TGTGCCAGCAGCTTAGACTACACAGAAAAACTGTTTTTT. The variable domain in full, with the rest retrieved from reference TRBV7-2 and TRBJ1-4, is GAGVSQSPSNKVTEKGKDVELRCDPISGHTALYWYRQSLGQGLEFLIYFQGNSAPDKSGLPSDRFSAERTGGSVSTLTIQRTQQEDSAVYLCASSLDYTEKLFFGSGTQLSVL.

The chain employs TRBV5-6 and TRBJ2-5; the match to TRBD2 covers 8 bases. The CDR3 consists of 12 residues. Germline lookup yields CDR1 SGHDT and CDR2 YYEEEE. V gave up 6 bases and J gave up 5 bases; unmatched junction bases: 3. CDR3 region: CASTGGTETQYF. For the CDR3, the DNA is TGTGCCAGCACGGGGGGGACGGAGACCCAGTACTTC.

The rearrangement links TRBV25-1 to TRBJ1-2; the D gene is possibly TRBD1 (5 bases). V was shortened by 1 base and J by 4 bases, with 10 bases between the two germline ends. This CDR3 contains 14 residues. The germline gives CDR1 MGHDK, CDR2 SYGVNS. CDR3 nucleotide sequence: TGTGCCAGCAGTGAATTGGGGGAGGGCTATGGCTACACCTTC. Protein: CASSELGEGYGYTF.

This clone is a singleton in its sample. This rearrangement joins TRBV6-5 to TRBJ2-5, with 8 bases identical to TRBD2. The closer fit of TRBJ2-7 to the DNA end suggests the J call may be wrong. This CDR3 comprises 15 residues. Germline values: CDR1 MNHEY, CDR2 SVGAGI. CDR3 in amino acids: CASSQPGTSSYEQYF. CDR3 sequence (DNA): TGTGCCAGCAGTCAACCCGGGACTAGCTCCTACGAGCAGTACTTC.

The rearrangement uses TRBV6-5 and TRBJ2-3, with D perhaps matching TRBD2 (7 bases). The germline gives CDR1 MNHEY, CDR2 SVGAGI. The CDR3 totals 15 residues. V was cut by 7 bases and J by 3 bases, with 17 bases left in between. The CDR3 sequence: CASNPWGGPTDTQYF. DNA of the CDR3: TGTGCCAGCAACCCCTGGGGGGGGCCTACAGATACGCAGTATTTT.

Here the CDR3 reads CASNGRGATDTQYF. The CDR3 region has the DNA TGTGCCAGTAATGGGCGGGGGGCCACAGATACGCAGTATTTT. This chain joins TRBV19 and TRBJ2-3; TRBD2 matches at 8 bases. CDR3 length: 14 amino acids. Germline assignment: CDR1 LNHDA and CDR2 SQIVND (reference sequence). With 7 bases clipped from V and 2 bases from J, the junction kept 5 bases outside the gene matches.

The rearrangement joins TRBV4-1 to TRBJ2-1; TRBD2 might be the D (6 bases). Trimming took 0 bases from V and 4 from J, leaving 16 bases between them. The CDR3 runs 17 residues. Germline V CDR1 and CDR2: MGHRA, YSYEKL. This CDR3 reads CASSQELVGGAYNEQFF. CDR3 nucleotides: TGCGCCAGCAGCCAAGAACTAGTCGGGGGAGCATACAATGAGCAGTTCTTC.

Only a few counts were recorded for this clone. V is TRBV6-1 and J is TRBJ1-3, with 7 bases lining up with TRBD1. Germline-derived CDR1 and CDR2 are MNHNS and SASEGT. The CDR3 contains 15 residues. The ends lost 6 bases at V and 3 bases at J; junction bases unmatched: 8. The CDR3 DNA reads as TGTGCCAGCAGGGCAGACAGGGCCCGTGGAAACACCATATATTTT. This sequence encodes CASRADRARGNTIYF.

The chain has TRBV18 and TRBJ2-7; no reliable D call. The CDR3 has 12 amino acids. Germline V gene data show CDR1 as KGHSH and CDR2 as LQKENI. Trimming left V 2 bases short and J 5 bases short, with 7 bases between. CDR3 sequence reads: CASSPNSDEQYF. CDR3 in DNA: TGTGCCAGCTCACCAAATTCCGACGAGCAGTACTTC.